What follows are 3 T cell receptor beta chains derived from one specimen sequenced in a study of blood T cells in healthy people across ages. Primed by a sample-barcoded 5' primer and a J-beta primer mix, a second PCR proceeded for about 6 to 12 cycles. MiXCR, applied by TCRdb to the 5' RACE reads, yields one record per CDR3 protein. Altogether 1.6 million or so distinct CDR3 sequences are present, 30% to 40% being singletons, with the ten largest covering over 9%. Sequenced input: blood. These receptors came from a young woman in good health.

The sample holds a few counts of this clonotype. The gene calls are TRBV30 and TRBJ1-1; possibly TRBD1 for D (6 bases). This CDR3 contains 14 residues. Per germline, CDR1 GTSNPN and CDR2 SVGIG (reference sequence). The V gene lost 3 bases and the J gene lost 2 bases, with 13 bases spanning the gap. In DNA form, the CDR3 reads TGTGCCTGGAGGAGGGGGTTATTAAACACTGAAGCTTTCTTT. Protein product: CAWRRGLLNTEAFF.

As to this clonotype: This may stem from a read error, because a much larger clone lies one nucleotide away. V and J are TRBV20-1 and TRBJ2-3; D unresolved. CDR1 is DFQATT and CDR2 is SNEGSKA in the germline V gene (reference sequence). V was shortened by 1 base and J by 2 bases, with 13 bases between the two germline ends. This CDR3 is 15 amino acids long. CDR3: CSARGPASITDTQYF. CDR3 nucleotides: TGCAGTGCTAGAGGCCCGGCGAGTATCACAGATACGCAGTATTTT.

This clonotype was seen a few times. The V gene is TRBV6-6, the J gene TRBJ2-1; weak D call: TRBD1 (6 bases). Germline-derived CDR1 and CDR2 are MNHNY and SVGAGI (reference sequence). V was cut by 6 bases and J by 11 bases, with 17 bases left in between. CDR3 size: 13 residues. The CDR3 region is CASSSGVGKKQFF. CDR3 DNA: TGTGCCAGCAGCTCAGGGGTGGGGAAGAAGCAGTTCTTC.